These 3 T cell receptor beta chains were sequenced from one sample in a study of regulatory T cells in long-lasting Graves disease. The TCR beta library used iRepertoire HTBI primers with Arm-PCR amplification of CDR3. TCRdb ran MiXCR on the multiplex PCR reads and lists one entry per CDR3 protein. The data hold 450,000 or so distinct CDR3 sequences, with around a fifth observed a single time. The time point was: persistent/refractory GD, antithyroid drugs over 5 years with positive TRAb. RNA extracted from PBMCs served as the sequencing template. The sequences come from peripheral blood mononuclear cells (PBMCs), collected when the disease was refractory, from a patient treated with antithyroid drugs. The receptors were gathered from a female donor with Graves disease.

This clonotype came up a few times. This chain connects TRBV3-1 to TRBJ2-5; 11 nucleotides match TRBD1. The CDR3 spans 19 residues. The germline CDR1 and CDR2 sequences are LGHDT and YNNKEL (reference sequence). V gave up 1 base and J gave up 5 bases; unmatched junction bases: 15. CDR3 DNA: TGTGCCAGCAGCCAAGGGACGCCAAGGAGGACAGGGGGCCACGAGACCCAGTACTTC. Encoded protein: CASSQGTPRRTGGHETQYF.

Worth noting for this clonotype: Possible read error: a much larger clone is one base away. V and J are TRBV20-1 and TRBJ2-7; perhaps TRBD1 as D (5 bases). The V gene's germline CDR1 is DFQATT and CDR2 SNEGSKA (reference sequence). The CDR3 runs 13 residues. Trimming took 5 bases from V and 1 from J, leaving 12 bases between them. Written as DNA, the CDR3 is TGCAGTGCTGGGGAACAGGCGTCCTACGAGCAGTACTTC. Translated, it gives CSAGEQASYEQYF.

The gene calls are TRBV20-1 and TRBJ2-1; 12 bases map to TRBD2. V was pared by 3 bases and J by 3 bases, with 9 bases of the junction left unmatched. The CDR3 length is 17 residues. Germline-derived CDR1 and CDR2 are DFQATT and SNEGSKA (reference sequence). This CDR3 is CSASIRPGLAGYNEQFF. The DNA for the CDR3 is TGCAGTGCTAGTATCCGACCGGGACTAGCGGGCTACAATGAGCAGTTCTTC.